The subject of this entry is one TCR beta chain. The antigen remains undetermined. Both 60 Vbeta primers and 13 Jbeta primers went into the PCR. Data came from immunoSEQ multiplex PCR; TCRdb stores just in-frame clones and leaves some out. Among more than 95,000 clones listed, 64% were seen once. The source of the sample is a study of cytomegalovirus exposure and HLA in healthy donors. Overall study findings and caveats: Another analysis was done later, and it associated 16,951 TCR beta sequences with HLA alleles at 0.05 false discovery rate. Reports showed the classifier diagnosing cytomegalovirus status with high specificity and sensitivity.

V lost 10 bases to trimming and J lost 8 bases, with 17 bases between them. This CDR3 is 12 amino acids long. Germline V lookup: CDR1 MNHEY, CDR2 SVGAGI. The rearrangement joins TRBV6-5 to TRBJ1-1; the D gene is possibly TRBD1 (5 bases). Sample: PBMCs. This TCR derives from a man aged 55 to 69 in good health and CMV-seronegative. The CDR3 protein is CATNTGGREAFF. CDR3 nucleotide sequence: TGTGCCACGAATACGGGGGGACGGGAAGCTTTCTTT.